This TCR beta chain emerged from a study of shared clonotypes between healthy human individuals. Study as a whole: CD4 naive and CD4 memory each took three plates per donor, while CD8 naive took two and CD8 memory one.

With regard to this clone: As yet, its antigen is unknown.

CD45RO-negative CD8 cells positively selected for CCR7 made up the naive population, which excluded terminally differentiated effector memory CD45RA+ cells. Assay: immunoSEQ multiplex PCR; the TCRdb copy retains only in-frame clones and omits some. Of 500,000 to 700,000 clones listed, approximately 96% are singletons. Study findings and constraints: Relative to memory subsets, naive subsets generally showed larger estimated richness. Only blood was sampled; tissue repertoires likely differ.

From germline, CDR1 is SGHNT and CDR2 YYREEE (reference sequence). V was clipped by 4 bases and J by 0 bases; unmatched bases: 6. This CDR3 region has 15 residues. The rearrangement uses TRBV5-4 and TRBJ2-7; TRBD2 agrees at 8 bases. The source of this sequence is a woman aged 25 to 45 in good health. Sequencing was performed on naive CD8+ T cells sorted from blood. CDR3 bases: TGTGCCAGCAGCGCGGGAGGCCAGAGCTCCTACGAGCAGTACTTC. Amino acid sequence: CASSAGGQSSYEQYF.